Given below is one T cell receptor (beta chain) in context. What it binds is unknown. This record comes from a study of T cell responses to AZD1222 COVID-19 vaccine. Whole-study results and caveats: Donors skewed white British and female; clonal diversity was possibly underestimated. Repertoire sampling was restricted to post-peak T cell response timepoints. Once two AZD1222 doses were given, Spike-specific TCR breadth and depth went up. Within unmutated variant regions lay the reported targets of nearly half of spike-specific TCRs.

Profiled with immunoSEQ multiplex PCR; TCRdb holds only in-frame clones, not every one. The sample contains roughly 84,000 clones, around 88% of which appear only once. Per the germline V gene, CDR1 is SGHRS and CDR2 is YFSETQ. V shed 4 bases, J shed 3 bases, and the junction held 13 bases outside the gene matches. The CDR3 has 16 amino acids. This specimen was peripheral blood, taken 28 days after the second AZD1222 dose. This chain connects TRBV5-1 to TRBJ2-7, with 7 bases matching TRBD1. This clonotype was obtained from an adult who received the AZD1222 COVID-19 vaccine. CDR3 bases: TGCGCCAGCAGCACCACAGGGGCCGTGTTCCTCTACGAGCAGTACTTC. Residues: CASSTTGAVFLYEQYF. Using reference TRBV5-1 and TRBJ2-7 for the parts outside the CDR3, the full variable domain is KAGVTQTPRYLIKTRGQQVTLSCSPISGHRSVSWYQQTPGQGLQFLFEYFSETQRNKGNFPGRFSGRQFSNSRSEMNVSTLELGDSALYLCASSTTGAVFLYEQYFGPGTRLTVT.